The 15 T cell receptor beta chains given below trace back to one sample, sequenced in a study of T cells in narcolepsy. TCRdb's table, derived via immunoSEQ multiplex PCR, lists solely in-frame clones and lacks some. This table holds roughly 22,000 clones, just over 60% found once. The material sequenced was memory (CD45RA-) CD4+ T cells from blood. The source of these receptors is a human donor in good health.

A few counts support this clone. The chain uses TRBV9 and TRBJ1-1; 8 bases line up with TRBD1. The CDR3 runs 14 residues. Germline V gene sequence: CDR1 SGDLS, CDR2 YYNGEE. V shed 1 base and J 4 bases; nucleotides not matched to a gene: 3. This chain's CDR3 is CASSVMDRATEAFF. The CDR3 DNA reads TGTGCCAGCAGCGTAATGGACAGGGCCACTGAAGCTTTCTTT.

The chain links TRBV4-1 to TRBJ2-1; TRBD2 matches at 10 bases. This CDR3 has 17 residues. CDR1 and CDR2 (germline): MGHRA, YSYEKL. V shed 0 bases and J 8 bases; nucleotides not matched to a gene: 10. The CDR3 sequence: CASSQEPSGGVGDEQFF. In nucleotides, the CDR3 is TGCGCCAGCAGCCAAGAGCCCAGCGGGGGGGTCGGCGATGAGCAGTTCTTC.

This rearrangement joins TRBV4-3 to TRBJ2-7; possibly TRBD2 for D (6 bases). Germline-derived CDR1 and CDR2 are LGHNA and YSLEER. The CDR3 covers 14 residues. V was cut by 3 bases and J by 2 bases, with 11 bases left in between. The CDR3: CASSQARGTYEQYF. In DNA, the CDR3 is TGCGCCAGCAGCCAGGCCCGGGGGACCTACGAGCAGTACTTC.

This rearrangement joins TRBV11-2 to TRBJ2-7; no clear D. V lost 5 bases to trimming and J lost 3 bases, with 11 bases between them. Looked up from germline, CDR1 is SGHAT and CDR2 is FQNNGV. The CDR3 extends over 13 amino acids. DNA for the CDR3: TGTGCCAGCAGCCGCGTGGGTCGCTACGAGCAGTACTTC. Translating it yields CASSRVGRYEQYF. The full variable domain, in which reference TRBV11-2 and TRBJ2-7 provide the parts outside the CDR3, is EAGVAQSPRYKIIEKRQSVAFWCNPISGHATLYWYQQILGQGPKLLIQFQNNGVVDDSQLPKDRFSAERLKGVDSTLKIQPAKLEDSAVYLCASSRVGRYEQYFGPGTRLTVT.

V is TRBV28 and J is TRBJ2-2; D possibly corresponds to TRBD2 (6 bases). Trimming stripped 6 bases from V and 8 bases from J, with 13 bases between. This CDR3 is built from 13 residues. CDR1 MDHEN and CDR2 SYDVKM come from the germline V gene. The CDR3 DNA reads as TGTGCCAGCAGGGGGGGAGGAGTTGGGGAGCTGTTTTTT. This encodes CASRGGGVGELFF.

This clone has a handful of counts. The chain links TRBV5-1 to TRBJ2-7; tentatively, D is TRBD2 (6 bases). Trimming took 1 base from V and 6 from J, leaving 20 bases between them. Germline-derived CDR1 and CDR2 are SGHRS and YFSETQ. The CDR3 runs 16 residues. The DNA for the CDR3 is TGCGCCAGCAGCTTGAGTACGAGGGAGGAAGCTAGCGAGCAGTACTTC. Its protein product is CASSLSTREEASEQYF. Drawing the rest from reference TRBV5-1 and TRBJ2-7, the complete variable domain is KAGVTQTPRYLIKTRGQQVTLSCSPISGHRSVSWYQQTPGQGLQFLFEYFSETQRNKGNFPGRFSGRQFSNSRSEMNVSTLELGDSALYLCASSLSTREEASEQYFGPGTRLTVT.

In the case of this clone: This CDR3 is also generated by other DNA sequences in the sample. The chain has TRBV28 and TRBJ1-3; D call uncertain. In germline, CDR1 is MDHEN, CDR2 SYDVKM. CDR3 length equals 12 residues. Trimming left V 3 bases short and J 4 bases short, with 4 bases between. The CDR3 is CASSFRGNTIYF. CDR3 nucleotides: TGTGCCAGCAGTTTTAGGGGAAACACCATATATTTT.

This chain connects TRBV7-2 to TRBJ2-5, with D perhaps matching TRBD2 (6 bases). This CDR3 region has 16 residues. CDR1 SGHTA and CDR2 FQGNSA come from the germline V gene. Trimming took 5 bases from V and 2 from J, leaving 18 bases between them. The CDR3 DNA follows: TGTGCCAGCAGCCCCTCGGGCGGGGTCGCTCAAGAGACCCAGTACTTC. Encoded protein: CASSPSGGVAQETQYF.

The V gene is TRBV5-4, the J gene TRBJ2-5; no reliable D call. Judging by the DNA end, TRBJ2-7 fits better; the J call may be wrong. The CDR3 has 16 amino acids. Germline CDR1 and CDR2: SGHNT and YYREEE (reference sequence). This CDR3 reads CASSLGISFGRGEQYF. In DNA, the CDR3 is TGTGCCAGCAGCTTGGGGATTAGCTTCGGTCGCGGCGAGCAGTACTTC.

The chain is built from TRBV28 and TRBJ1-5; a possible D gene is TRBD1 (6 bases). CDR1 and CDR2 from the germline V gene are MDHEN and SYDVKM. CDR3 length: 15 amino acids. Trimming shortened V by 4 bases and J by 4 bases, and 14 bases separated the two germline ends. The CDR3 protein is CASSSPDSKNQPQHF. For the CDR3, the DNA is TGTGCCAGCAGTTCGCCGGACAGCAAAAATCAGCCCCAGCATTTT.

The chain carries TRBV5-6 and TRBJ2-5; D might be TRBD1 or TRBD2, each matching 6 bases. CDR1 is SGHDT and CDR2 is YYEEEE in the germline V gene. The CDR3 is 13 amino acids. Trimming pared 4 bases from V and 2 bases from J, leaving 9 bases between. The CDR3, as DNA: TGTGCCAGCAGCAGGGGGGAACAAGAGACCCAGTACTTC. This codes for CASSRGEQETQYF.

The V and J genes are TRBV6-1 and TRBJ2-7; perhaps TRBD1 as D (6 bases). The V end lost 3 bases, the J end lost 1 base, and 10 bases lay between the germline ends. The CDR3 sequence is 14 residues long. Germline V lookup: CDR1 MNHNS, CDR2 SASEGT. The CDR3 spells CASSDWGRSYEQYF. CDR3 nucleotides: TGTGCCAGCAGTGACTGGGGGCGATCCTACGAGCAGTACTTC.

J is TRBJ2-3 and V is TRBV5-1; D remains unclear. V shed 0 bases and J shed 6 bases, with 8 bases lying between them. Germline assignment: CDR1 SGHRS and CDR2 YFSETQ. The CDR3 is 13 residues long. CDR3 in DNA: TGCGCCAGCAGCTTGGCCGGGCGGGATACGCAGTATTTT. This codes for CASSLAGRDTQYF.

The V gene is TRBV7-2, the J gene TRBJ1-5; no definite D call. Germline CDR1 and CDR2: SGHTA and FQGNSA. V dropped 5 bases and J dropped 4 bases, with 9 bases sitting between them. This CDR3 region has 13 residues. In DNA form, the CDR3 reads TGTGCCAGCAGCGCTGTGGGGAATCAGCCCCAGCATTTT. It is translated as CASSAVGNQPQHF. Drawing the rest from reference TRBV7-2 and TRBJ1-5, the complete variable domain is GAGVSQSPSNKVTEKGKDVELRCDPISGHTALYWYRQSLGQGLEFLIYFQGNSAPDKSGLPSDRFSAERTGGSVSTLTIQRTQQEDSAVYLCASSAVGNQPQHFGDGTRLSIL.

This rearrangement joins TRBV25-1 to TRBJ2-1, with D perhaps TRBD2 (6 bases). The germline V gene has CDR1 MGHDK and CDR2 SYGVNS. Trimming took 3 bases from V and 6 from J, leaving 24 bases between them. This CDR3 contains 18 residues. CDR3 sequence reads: CASSDSEGPAGLVNEQFF. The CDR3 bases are TGTGCCAGCAGTGACTCGGAGGGACCGGCAGGGCTAGTCAATGAGCAGTTCTTC.